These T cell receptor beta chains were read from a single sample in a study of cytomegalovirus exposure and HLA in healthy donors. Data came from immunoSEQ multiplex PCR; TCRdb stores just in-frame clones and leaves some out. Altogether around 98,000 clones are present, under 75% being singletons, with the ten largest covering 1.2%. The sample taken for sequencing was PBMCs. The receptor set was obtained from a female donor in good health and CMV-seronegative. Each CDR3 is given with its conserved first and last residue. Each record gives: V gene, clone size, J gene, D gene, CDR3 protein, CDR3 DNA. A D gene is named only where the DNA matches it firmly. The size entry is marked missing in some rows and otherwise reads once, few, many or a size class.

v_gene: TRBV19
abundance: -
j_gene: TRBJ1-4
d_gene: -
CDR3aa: CASSIQGTTNEKLFF
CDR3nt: TGTGCCAGTAGTATCCAGGGGACAACTAATGAAAAACTGTTTTTT

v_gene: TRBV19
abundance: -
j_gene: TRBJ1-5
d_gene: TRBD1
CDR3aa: CASSIAAQGGGPQHF
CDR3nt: TGTGCCAGTAGTATAGCCGCCCAGGGGGGAGGCCCCCAGCATTTT

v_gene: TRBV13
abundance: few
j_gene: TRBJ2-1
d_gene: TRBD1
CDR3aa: CASSLAMSWTGAYNEQFF
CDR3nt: TGTGCCAGCAGCTTAGCGATGTCCTGGACAGGCGCCTACAATGAGCAGTTCTTC

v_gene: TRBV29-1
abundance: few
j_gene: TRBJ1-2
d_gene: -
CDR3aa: CSSKGGADYGYTF
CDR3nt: TGCAGCTCCAAGGGCGGGGCCGACTATGGCTACACCTTC

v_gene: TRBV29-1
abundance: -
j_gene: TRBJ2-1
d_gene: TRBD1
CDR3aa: CSAGNAGTGKNEQFF
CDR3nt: TGCAGCGCCGGAAACGCCGGGACAGGAAAAAATGAGCAGTTCTTC

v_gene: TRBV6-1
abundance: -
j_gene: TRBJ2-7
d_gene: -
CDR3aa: CASSEVRAGKGYEQYF
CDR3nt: TGTGCCAGCAGTGAAGTAAGGGCAGGGAAGGGCTACGAGCAGTACTTC

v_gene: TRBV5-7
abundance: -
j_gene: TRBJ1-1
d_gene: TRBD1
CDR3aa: CASSSARGPEAFF
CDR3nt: TGTGCCAGCAGCTCAGCGAGGGGGCCGGAAGCTTTCTTT

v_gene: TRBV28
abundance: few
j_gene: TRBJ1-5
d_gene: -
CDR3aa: CASSLGGVNQPQHF
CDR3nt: TGTGCCAGCAGTTTAGGCGGGGTTAATCAGCCCCAGCATTTT

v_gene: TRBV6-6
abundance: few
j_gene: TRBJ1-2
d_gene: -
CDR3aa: CASSLYEDPPGGYTF
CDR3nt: TGTGCCAGCAGTCTCTACGAGGATCCCCCTGGTGGCTACACCTTC

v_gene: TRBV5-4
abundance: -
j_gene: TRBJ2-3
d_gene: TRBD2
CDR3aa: CASSLTMTSGSTDTQYF
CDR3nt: TGTGCCAGCAGCTTGACTATGACTAGCGGGAGTACAGATACGCAGTATTTT

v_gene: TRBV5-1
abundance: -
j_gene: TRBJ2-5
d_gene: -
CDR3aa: CATRRTGIQETQYF
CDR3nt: TGCGCCACCCGGCGGACTGGGATCCAAGAGACCCAGTACTTC

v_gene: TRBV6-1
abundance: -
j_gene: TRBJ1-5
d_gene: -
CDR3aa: CASSAPNSAAQPQHF
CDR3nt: TGTGCCAGCAGTGCCCCAAATAGCGCGGCTCAGCCCCAGCATTTT

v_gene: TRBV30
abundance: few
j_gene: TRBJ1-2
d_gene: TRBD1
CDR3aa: CAGRTGGDYGYTF
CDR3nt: TGTGCCGGACGGACAGGGGGCGACTATGGCTACACCTTC

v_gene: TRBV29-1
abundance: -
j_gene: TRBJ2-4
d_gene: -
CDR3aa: CSGSGSQNIQYF
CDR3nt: TGCAGCGGGTCAGGGTCCCAAAACATTCAGTACTTC

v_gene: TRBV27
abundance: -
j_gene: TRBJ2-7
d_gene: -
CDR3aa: CASSSRGGGGTYEQYF
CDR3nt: TGTGCCAGCAGTTCTCGAGGGGGAGGGGGGACCTACGAGCAGTACTTC

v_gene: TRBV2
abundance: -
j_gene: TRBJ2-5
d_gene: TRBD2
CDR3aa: CASSLPLADQETQYF
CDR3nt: TGTGCCAGCAGTTTACCACTAGCGGACCAAGAGACCCAGTACTTC

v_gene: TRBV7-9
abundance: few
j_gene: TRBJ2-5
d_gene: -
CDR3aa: CASSLPQGGETQYF
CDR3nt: TGTGCCAGCAGCTTACCACAGGGTGGAGAGACCCAGTACTTC

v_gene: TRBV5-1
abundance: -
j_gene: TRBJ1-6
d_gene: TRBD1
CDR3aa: CASSSRDRGSSPLHF
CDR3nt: TGCGCCAGCAGCTCCCGGGACAGGGGTAGCTCACCCCTCCACTTT

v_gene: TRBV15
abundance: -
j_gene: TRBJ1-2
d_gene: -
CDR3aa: CATSRDREVDGYTF
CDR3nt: TGTGCCACCAGCAGAGACAGGGAGGTCGATGGCTACACCTTC

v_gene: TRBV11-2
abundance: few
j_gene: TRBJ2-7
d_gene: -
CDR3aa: CASSPPVRYEQYF
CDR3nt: TGTGCCAGCAGCCCACCCGTTCGGTACGAGCAGTACTTC

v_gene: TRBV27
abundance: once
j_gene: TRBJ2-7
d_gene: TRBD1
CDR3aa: CASSSPGQGREQYF
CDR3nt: TGTGCCAGCAGTTCCCCGGGACAGGGGAGAGAGCAGTACTTC

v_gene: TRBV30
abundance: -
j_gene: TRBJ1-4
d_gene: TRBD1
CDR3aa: CAWSVLPGQENFYEKLFF
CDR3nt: TGTGCCTGGAGTGTACTTCCGGGACAGGAGAATTTTTATGAAAAACTGTTTTTT

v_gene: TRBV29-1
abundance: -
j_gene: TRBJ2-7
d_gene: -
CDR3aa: CSVTRDGRYGIGYEQYF
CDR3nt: TGCAGCGTTACCCGGGACGGGAGATACGGGATAGGCTACGAGCAGTACTTC

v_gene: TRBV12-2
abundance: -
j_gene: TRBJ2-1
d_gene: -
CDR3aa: CASRLVQRGYNEQFF
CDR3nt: TGTGCAAGTCGCTTAGTCCAGCGGGGATACAATGAGCAGTTCTTC

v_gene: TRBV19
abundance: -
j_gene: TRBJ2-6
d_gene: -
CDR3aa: CASSIGFVPSGANVLTF
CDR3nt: TGTGCCAGTAGTATAGGTTTTGTTCCTTCTGGGGCCAACGTCCTGACTTTC

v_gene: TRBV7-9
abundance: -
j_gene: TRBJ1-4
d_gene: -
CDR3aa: CASSPRPQGGPKLFF
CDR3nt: TGTGCCAGCAGCCCCCGGCCCCAGGGTGGCCCTAAACTGTTTTTT

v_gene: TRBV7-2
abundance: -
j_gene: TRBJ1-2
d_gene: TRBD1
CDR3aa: CASSPTGEIYGYTF
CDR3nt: TGTGCCAGCAGCCCGACAGGGGAAATCTATGGCTACACCTTC

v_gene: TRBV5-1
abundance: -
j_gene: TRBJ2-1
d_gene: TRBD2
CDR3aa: CASSWTSGNEQFF
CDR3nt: TGCGCCAGCAGCTGGACTAGCGGGAATGAGCAGTTCTTC

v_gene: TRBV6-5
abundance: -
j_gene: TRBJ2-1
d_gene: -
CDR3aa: CASSPDRFNEQFF
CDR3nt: TGTGCCAGCAGCCCGGACAGATTCAATGAGCAGTTCTTC

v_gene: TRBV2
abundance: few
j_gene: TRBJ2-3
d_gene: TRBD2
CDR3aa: CASRAGTSGFTDTQYF
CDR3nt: TGTGCCAGCAGAGCCGGGACTAGCGGATTCACAGATACGCAGTATTTT

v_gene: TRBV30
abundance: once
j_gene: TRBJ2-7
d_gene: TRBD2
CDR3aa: CAWTSGRYEQYF
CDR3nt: TGTGCCTGGACTAGCGGGCGCTACGAGCAGTACTTC

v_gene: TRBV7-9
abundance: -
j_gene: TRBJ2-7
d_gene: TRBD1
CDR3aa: CASTHAGGVYEQYF
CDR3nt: TGTGCCAGCACCCACGCAGGGGGCGTCTACGAGCAGTACTTC

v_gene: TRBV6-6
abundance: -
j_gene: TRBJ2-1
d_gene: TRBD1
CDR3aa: CASYDRGPLEQFF
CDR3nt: TGTGCCAGCTACGACAGGGGGCCTCTCGAGCAGTTCTTC

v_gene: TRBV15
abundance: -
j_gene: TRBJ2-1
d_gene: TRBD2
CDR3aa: CATSRETSVGNEQFF
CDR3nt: TGTGCCACCAGCAGAGAGACTAGCGTCGGAAATGAGCAGTTCTTC

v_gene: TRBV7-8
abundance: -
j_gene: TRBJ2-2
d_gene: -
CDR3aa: CASSLTGFGELFF
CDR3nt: TGTGCCAGCAGCTTAACAGGGTTTGGGGAGCTGTTTTTT

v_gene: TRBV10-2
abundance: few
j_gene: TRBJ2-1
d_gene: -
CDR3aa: CASSPSYNEQFF
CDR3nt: TGCGCCAGCAGCCCGTCCTACAATGAGCAGTTCTTC

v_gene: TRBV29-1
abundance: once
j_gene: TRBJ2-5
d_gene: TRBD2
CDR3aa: CSVVRAGGSQETQYF
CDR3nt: TGCAGCGTTGTTCGGGCGGGAGGAAGCCAAGAGACCCAGTACTTC

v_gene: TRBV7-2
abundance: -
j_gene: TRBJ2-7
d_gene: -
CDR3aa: CASSFWGEYEQYF
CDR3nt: TGTGCCAGCAGCTTTTGGGGGGAGTACGAGCAGTACTTC

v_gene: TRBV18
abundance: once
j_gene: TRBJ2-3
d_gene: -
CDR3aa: CASSPTGTDTQYF
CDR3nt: TGTGCCAGCTCACCAACGGGAACAGATACGCAGTATTTT

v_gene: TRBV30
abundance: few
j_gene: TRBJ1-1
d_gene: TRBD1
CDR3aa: CAWRATGGSFEAFF
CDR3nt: TGTGCCTGGAGGGCGACAGGGGGCTCCTTTGAAGCTTTCTTT

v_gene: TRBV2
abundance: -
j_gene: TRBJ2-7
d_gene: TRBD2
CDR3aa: CASKEQWEGEGEQYF
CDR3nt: TGTGCCAGCAAAGAGCAGTGGGAGGGTGAAGGCGAGCAGTACTTC

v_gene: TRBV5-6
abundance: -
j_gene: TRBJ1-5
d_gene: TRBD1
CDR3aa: CASSLRDRAQPQHF
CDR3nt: TGTGCCAGCAGCTTGAGGGACAGGGCTCAGCCCCAGCATTTT

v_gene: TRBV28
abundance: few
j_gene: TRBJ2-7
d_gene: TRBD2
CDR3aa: CASSLGSSGNYEQYF
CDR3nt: TGTGCCAGCAGTTTGGGGTCTAGCGGGAACTACGAGCAGTACTTC

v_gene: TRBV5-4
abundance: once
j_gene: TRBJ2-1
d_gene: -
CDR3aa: CASSLGPGARGSNEQFF
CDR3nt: TGTGCCAGCAGCTTGGGCCCGGGGGCGCGGGGGTCCAATGAGCAGTTCTTC

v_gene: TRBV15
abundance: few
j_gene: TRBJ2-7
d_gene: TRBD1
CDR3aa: CATSRDPPGGYDEQYF
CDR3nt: TGTGCCACCAGCAGAGATCCCCCAGGGGGCTATGACGAGCAGTACTTC

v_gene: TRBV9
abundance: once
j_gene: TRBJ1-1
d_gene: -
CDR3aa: CASSAPPGLKLTEAFF
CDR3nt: TGTGCCAGCAGCGCCCCTCCGGGACTCAAGCTTACTGAAGCTTTCTTT

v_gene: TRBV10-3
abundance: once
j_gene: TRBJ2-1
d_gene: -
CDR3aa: CAISESNRGFYNEQFF
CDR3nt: TGTGCCATCAGTGAGTCGAATAGGGGTTTTTACAATGAGCAGTTCTTC

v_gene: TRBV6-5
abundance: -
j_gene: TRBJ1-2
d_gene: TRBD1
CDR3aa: CASSSPDRGAYGYTF
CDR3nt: TGTGCCAGCAGTAGCCCAGACAGGGGGGCCTATGGCTACACCTTC

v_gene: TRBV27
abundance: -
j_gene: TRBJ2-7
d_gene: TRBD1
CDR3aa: CASSNPPGQGAQEYF
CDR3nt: TGTGCCAGCAGCAACCCTCCGGGACAGGGGGCGCAGGAGTACTTC

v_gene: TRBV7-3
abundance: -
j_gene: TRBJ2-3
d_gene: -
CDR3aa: CASSFQGGDTQYF
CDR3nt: TGTGCCAGCAGCTTTCAGGGCGGAGATACGCAGTATTTT

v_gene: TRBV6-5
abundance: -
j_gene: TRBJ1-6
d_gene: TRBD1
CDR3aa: CASSQGTGVNSPLHF
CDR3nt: TGTGCCAGCAGTCAAGGGACAGGGGTTAATTCCCCCCTCCACTTT

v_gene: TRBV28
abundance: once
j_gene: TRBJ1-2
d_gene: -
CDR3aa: CASSPRTPANYGYTF
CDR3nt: TGTGCCAGCAGCCCTCGGACACCCGCTAATTATGGCTACACCTTC

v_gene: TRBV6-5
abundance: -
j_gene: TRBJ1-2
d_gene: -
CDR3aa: CASALSQPGYGYTF
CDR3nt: TGTGCCAGCGCTCTAAGTCAGCCGGGCTATGGCTACACCTTC

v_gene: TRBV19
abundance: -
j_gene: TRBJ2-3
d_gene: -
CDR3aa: CASSIGERTDTQYF
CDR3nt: TGTGCCAGTAGTATAGGGGAGCGCACAGATACGCAGTATTTT